One and the same sample provided the 6 T cell receptor beta chains below, sequenced in a study of T-cell memory formation after mild COVID-19. TCRdb re-derived calls from the 5' RACE reads in MiXCR, one entry per CDR3 protein. The sample contains about 340,000 distinct CDR3 sequences, about 16% of which appear only once. The sample was PBMCs or a T cell subset sorted from them (not recorded which). Every receptor here comes from a man younger than 35 who had mild COVID-19 (a few samples of this study predate the infection). Cell type and time point are not known.

This clonotype came up a few times. This rearrangement joins TRBV7-9 to TRBJ1-2; a possible D gene is TRBD1 (5 bases). The CDR3 totals 15 residues. Trimming cost V 5 bases and J 5 bases, with 18 bases left between them. CDR1 SEHNR and CDR2 FQNEAQ come from the germline V gene (reference sequence). As DNA, the CDR3 is TGTGCCAGCAGCCCCCTTCTTGGCAGGGAATATGGCTACACCTTC. It encodes CASSPLLGREYGYTF.

This chain joins TRBV20-1 and TRBJ1-2; 9 bases align to TRBD1. Germline V gene lookup returns CDR1 DFQATT and CDR2 SNEGSKA (reference sequence). Losses at the gene ends were 4 bases for V and 4 bases for J; bases not matched to a gene: 13. The CDR3 length is 16 residues. In nucleotides, the CDR3 is TGCAGTGCTATTGCCCGGTACAGGGGGCTTCGCTATGGCTACACCTTC. Protein product: CSAIARYRGLRYGYTF.

The gene calls are TRBV11-2 and TRBJ2-7; D is undetermined. This CDR3 has 14 amino acids. Between the trimmed V and J ends, which lost 5 bases and 0 bases, there was a span of 11 bases. Germline V gene data show CDR1 as SGHAT and CDR2 as FQNNGV. The CDR3 DNA reads as TGTGCCAGCAGCCCTGGCTTTAGCTCCTACGAGCAGTACTTC. Encoded protein: CASSPGFSSYEQYF.

This clonotype was seen only a few times. The V and J genes are TRBV29-1 and TRBJ2-2; 7 bases are shared with TRBD1. V lost 7 bases to trimming and J lost 6 bases; unmatched junction nucleotides: 11. The CDR3 contains 14 residues. CDR1 and CDR2 from the germline V gene are SQVTM and ANQGSEA. This CDR3 is CSGRTRGFSGELFF. The CDR3 DNA is TGCAGCGGGCGAACCAGGGGGTTCTCCGGGGAGCTGTTTTTT.

The genes are TRBV6-2 or TRBV6-3 and TRBJ1-2; D gene ambiguous. From germline, CDR1 is MNHEY and CDR2 SVGEGT. The CDR3 runs 14 residues. Trimming removed 6 bases from V and 5 bases from J, with 16 bases in between. Here the CDR3 DNA reads TGTGCCAGCAGCTACGGACGGAGTCGGTATGGCTACACCTTC. It yields the protein CASSYGRSRYGYTF.

This clonotype was picked up a small number of times. The chain recombines TRBV20-1 with TRBJ2-3, with 13 bases lining up with TRBD2. Germline V gene lookup returns CDR1 DFQATT and CDR2 SNEGSKA (reference sequence). The V gene end was trimmed by 4 bases and the J gene end by 5 bases; junction bases not matched to a gene: 3. CDR3 length: 14 residues. CDR3 sequence (DNA): TGCAGTGCTATGGGGACTAGCGGGAAAGATACGCAGTATTTT. It codes for CSAMGTSGKDTQYF.